Below are 13 T cell receptor beta chains sequenced from a single sample in a study of blood T cell repertoires in COVID-19. This table comes from immunoSEQ multiplex PCR, and its TCRdb copy is limited to in-frame clones, with some not included. This sample carries 100,000 to 150,000 clones, around nine tenths of them seen once, and the ten largest clones take 0.7% to 0.9%. The sequenced material came from peripheral blood. These receptor sequences come from a woman between 45 and 60 years old with active or convalescent COVID-19.

The chain uses TRBV4-1 and TRBJ2-3; weak D call: TRBD2 (5 bases). CDR1 is MGHRA and CDR2 is YSYEKL in the germline V gene. Trimming shortened V by 1 base and J by 3 bases, and 17 bases separated the two germline ends. The CDR3 has 17 residues. CDR3 amino acids: CASSQVGRESGTDTQYF. As DNA, the CDR3 is TGCGCCAGCAGCCAAGTCGGCCGGGAATCCGGTACAGATACGCAGTATTTT.

V usage is TRBV29-1 and J usage is TRBJ2-3; D is uncertain. V lost 0 bases, J lost 0 bases, and 7 bases lay in between. This CDR3 has 14 amino acids. In germline, CDR1 is SQVTM, CDR2 ANQGSEA. CDR3 coding DNA: TGCAGCGTTGAAGATGGGCCTAGCACAGATACGCAGTATTTT. It encodes CSVEDGPSTDTQYF.

V usage is TRBV30 and J usage is TRBJ2-1, with a tentative D call TRBD2 (6 bases). V lost 2 bases, J lost 8 bases, and 16 bases lay in between. The germline CDR1 and CDR2 sequences are GTSNPN and SVGIG (reference sequence). This CDR3 has 14 residues. CDR3 in DNA: TGTGCCTGGAGTTGGGGGACGGGGGACGATGAGCAGTTCTTC. Protein sequence: CAWSWGTGDDEQFF.

V and J are TRBV6-4 and TRBJ2-1, with TRBD2 as a possible D gene (6 bases). The length of the CDR3 is 15 residues. V was shortened by 6 bases and J by 3 bases, with 15 bases between the two germline ends. Germline V CDR1 and CDR2: MRHNA, SNTAGT. The CDR3 nucleotides are TGTGCCAGCAGCCCGACTGGGAGGAACTACAATGAGCAGTTCTTC. Its translation: CASSPTGRNYNEQFF.

This clone has just one count. This chain connects TRBV18 to TRBJ2-5; D is perhaps TRBD1 (6 bases). V lost 2 bases and J lost 1, with 8 bases in between. CDR1 is KGHSH, CDR2 LQKENI, per germline. The CDR3 has 14 residues. The DNA of the CDR3 is TGTGCCAGCTCACCATGGACAGCCCAAGAGACCCAGTACTTC. It translates to CASSPWTAQETQYF.

The CDR3 spells CASSPSGTTYNEQFF. CDR3 bases: TGTGCCAGCAGTCCATCCGGGACTACTTACAATGAGCAGTTCTTC. J is TRBJ2-1 and V is TRBV28; TRBD2 matches at 7 bases. CDR3 size: 15 residues. The germline V gene encodes CDR1 MDHEN and CDR2 SYDVKM. With V trimmed by 5 bases and J by 4 bases, 8 bases remained unmatched.

The V call is TRBV7-8, the J call TRBJ2-7, with 12 bases lining up with TRBD2. V gave up 1 base and J gave up 3 bases; unmatched junction bases: 10. The CDR3 contains 18 residues. Germline V lookup: CDR1 SGHVS, CDR2 FQNEAQ. CDR3 bases: TGTGCCAGCAGCTTAGGTCGGACTAGCGGGGCGGAGGTCTACGAGCAGTACTTC. This translates into CASSLGRTSGAEVYEQYF.

The rearrangement joins TRBV11-2 to TRBJ2-7, with a tentative D call TRBD2 (6 bases). Trimming took off 8 bases at V and 0 bases at J, with 14 bases between the two ends. This CDR3 region has 14 residues. CDR1 is SGHAT and CDR2 is FQNNGV in the germline V gene. DNA of the CDR3: TGTGCCAGCTACGGGGGTCAAAGCTCCTACGAGCAGTACTTC. As protein: CASYGGQSSYEQYF.

This rearrangement joins TRBV7-9 to TRBJ2-6; D unclear. The germline gives CDR1 SEHNR, CDR2 FQNEAQ (reference sequence). V was trimmed by 0 bases and J by 1 base, leaving 4 bases between them. The length of the CDR3 is 15 residues. CDR3 residues: CASSLAASGANVLTF. The DNA for the CDR3 is TGTGCCAGCAGCTTAGCGGCATCTGGGGCCAACGTCCTGACTTTC.

The rearrangement joins TRBV28 to TRBJ2-1; D unresolved. Germline loops: CDR1 MDHEN, CDR2 SYDVKM. CDR3 size: 14 residues. The V gene lost 3 bases and the J gene lost 0 bases, with 6 bases spanning the gap. CDR3 nucleotides: TGTGCCAGCAGTTTGCTGCGCTCCTACAATGAGCAGTTCTTC. As protein: CASSLLRSYNEQFF.

The chain uses TRBV2 and TRBJ2-1; 7 bases match TRBD1. The CDR3 extends over 14 amino acids. V gave up 3 bases and J gave up 7 bases; unmatched junction bases: 6. CDR1 is SNHLY and CDR2 is FYNNEI in the germline V gene. The CDR3 region has the DNA TGTGCCAGCAGTGAGGAGACAGGGTCAAATGAGCAGTTCTTC. Amino acids: CASSEETGSNEQFF.

This chain connects TRBV7-8 to TRBJ2-3; 10 bases align to TRBD2. The CDR3 has 17 amino acids. Germline CDR1 is SGHVS and CDR2 is FQNEAQ. The V gene end was trimmed by 5 bases and the J gene end by 4 bases; junction bases not matched to a gene: 12. The CDR3 bases are TGTGCCAGCAGCCCACAGGCCGGGACTAGCGTAGCAGATACGCAGTATTTT. Protein: CASSPQAGTSVADTQYF.

This chain connects TRBV4-3 to TRBJ2-4; D possibly corresponds to TRBD1 (5 bases). V lost 0 bases, J lost 8 bases, and 14 bases lay in between. This CDR3 has 15 amino acids. Germline V gives CDR1 LGHNA, CDR2 YSLEER. CDR3 DNA sequence: TGCGCCAGCAGCCAAGAAGTCCAGGGTACGGACATTCAGTACTTC. Its translation: CASSQEVQGTDIQYF.